This T cell receptor beta chain was documented in a study of cytomegalovirus exposure and HLA in healthy donors. This CDR3 contains 15 residues. In germline, CDR1 is MNHEY, CDR2 SVGAGI. PCR amplification relied on 60 Vbeta primers (plus 13 Jbeta primers). TCRdb's copy holds only in-frame clones and misses some; the assay was immunoSEQ multiplex PCR. The table shows 170,000 or so clones, with roughly 80% occurring only once. Sequencing input: PBMCs. V usage is TRBV6-5 and J usage is TRBJ2-5; a possible D gene is TRBD1 (6 bases). The DNA end is more similar to TRBJ2-7, so the J call may be wrong. This receptor was identified in a male donor in good health and CMV-seropositive. The CDR3 here is CASSYSLQGPYEQYF. The CDR3, as DNA: TGTGCCAGCAGTTACTCGTTACAGGGCCCCTACGAGCAGTACTTC.